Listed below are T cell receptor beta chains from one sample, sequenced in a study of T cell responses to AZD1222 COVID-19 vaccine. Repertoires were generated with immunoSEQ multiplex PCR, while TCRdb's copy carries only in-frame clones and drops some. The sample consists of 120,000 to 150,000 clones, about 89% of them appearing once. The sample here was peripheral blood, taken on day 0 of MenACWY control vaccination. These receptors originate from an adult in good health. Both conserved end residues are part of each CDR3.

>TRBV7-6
CASSLGGAGANVLTF
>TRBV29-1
CSVGPEAFF
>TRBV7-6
CASSSLDGVSDTQYF
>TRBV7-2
CASSSRTGVYEQYF
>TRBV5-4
CASSPRVSPYEQYF
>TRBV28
CASSHRLAGDQETQYF
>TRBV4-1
CASSQLNQPQHF
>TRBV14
CASSQVPGSEAFF
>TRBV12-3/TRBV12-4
CASRTGAGELFF
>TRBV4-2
CASSHAGEQSYEQYF
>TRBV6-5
CASSRGVTNEKLFF
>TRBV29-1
CSAMDRTNTGELFF
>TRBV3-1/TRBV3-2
CASSQGTENLGAFF
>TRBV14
CASSIKRAGDRMNTEAFF
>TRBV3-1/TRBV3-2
CASSPSGLHYEQYF
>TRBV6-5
CASRRGPDYGYTF
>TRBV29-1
CSVEIGQGASYNEQFF
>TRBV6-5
CASLPIGPYNSPLHF
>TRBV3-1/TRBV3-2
CASSQRVTGRSTEAFF
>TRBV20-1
CSAKGNTEAFF
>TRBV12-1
CASSYTNRGIMTGNTIYF
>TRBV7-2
CASSVPRDAGNTIYF
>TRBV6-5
CASSYAREQYF
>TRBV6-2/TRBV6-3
CASSFGTYEQYF
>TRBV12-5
CASGLGQTGPGELFF
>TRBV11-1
CASSSLEASSPLHF
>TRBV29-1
CSFDRNEGGYTF
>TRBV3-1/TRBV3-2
CASKSMDIGNEQFF
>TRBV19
CASSALDLGNQPQHF
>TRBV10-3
CASQGGNYGYTF